The 32 T cell receptor beta chains given below trace back to one sample, sequenced in a study of blood T cell repertoires in COVID-19. Here immunoSEQ multiplex PCR was the method, and the copy in TCRdb shows in-frame clones only, minus some. The sample holds approximately 140,000 clones; around 89% are singletons and the top ten take under 15%. Sequencing used peripheral blood. The receptor source for this set is a man between 18 and 35 years old with COVID-19, enrolled during active disease.

This chain uses TRBV19 with TRBJ2-5; TRBD2 matches at 9 bases. V was pared by 4 bases and J by 5 bases, with 5 bases of the junction left unmatched. Germline V CDR1 and CDR2: LNHDA, SQIVND (reference sequence). This CDR3 is 14 amino acids long. CDR3 amino acids: CASSSGRAEETQYF. CDR3 nucleotides: TGTGCCAGTAGTAGCGGGAGGGCTGAGGAGACCCAGTACTTC.

The rearrangement links TRBV6-4 to TRBJ2-1; perhaps TRBD2 as D (6 bases). Germline lookup yields CDR1 MRHNA and CDR2 SNTAGT. The CDR3 sequence is 13 residues long. V lost 4 bases to trimming and J lost 3 bases, with 7 bases between them. The CDR3 reads CASSAGDYNEQFF. The CDR3 region has the DNA TGTGCCAGCAGTGCGGGAGACTACAATGAGCAGTTCTTC.

The chain has TRBV19 and TRBJ1-6, with D unresolved. The CDR3 consists of 15 residues. V shed 6 bases and J shed 7 bases, with 16 bases lying between them. Germline V lookup: CDR1 LNHDA, CDR2 SQIVND (reference sequence). Here the CDR3 reads CASSTQGERNSPLHF. The CDR3 nucleotides read TGTGCCAGTAGCACCCAAGGAGAGCGGAATTCACCCCTCCACTTT.

J is TRBJ2-4 and V is TRBV25-1, with 7 bases fitting TRBD2. CDR1 and CDR2 from the germline V gene are MGHDK and SYGVNS. The junction had 6 bases not matched to a gene; V was cut back by 3 bases and J by 10 bases. The CDR3 contains 13 residues. This CDR3 is CASSESGAAIQYF. The CDR3 nucleotides read TGTGCCAGCAGTGAGAGCGGGGCAGCTATTCAGTACTTC. The full variable domain, rest sourced from reference TRBV25-1 and TRBJ2-4, is EADIYQTPRYLVIGTGKKITLECSQTMGHDKMYWYQQDPGMELHLIHYSYGVNSTEKGDLSSESTVSRIRTEHFPLTLESARPSHTSQYLCASSESGAAIQYFGAGTRLSVL.

V is TRBV4-2 and J is TRBJ2-7; the D gene is possibly TRBD1 (6 bases). V was cut by 5 bases and J by 0 bases, with 17 bases left in between. The CDR3 is 16 residues long. CDR1 is LGHNA and CDR2 is YNFKEQ in the germline V gene. CDR3 sequence: CASSVIHTGSSYEQYF. CDR3 DNA: TGTGCCAGCAGCGTTATTCACACAGGGAGCTCCTACGAGCAGTACTTC.

In this sample, this clone turned up a few times. The genes are TRBV2 and TRBJ1-5; no definite D call. The CDR3 extends over 16 amino acids. V was shortened by 2 bases and J by 7 bases, with 18 bases between the two germline ends. In germline, CDR1 is SNHLY, CDR2 FYNNEI. CDR3 coding DNA: TGTGCCAGCAGTGAAAGTACCCCCGTATGGCAACAGCCCCAGCATTTT. This encodes CASSESTPVWQQPQHF.

For the CDR3, the DNA is TGTGCCAGCAGTTTCGGGCTAGCGGGTTTGGACGAGCAGTACTTC. Translated: CASSFGLAGLDEQYF. This chain joins TRBV27 and TRBJ2-7; 8 positions match TRBD2. This CDR3 has 15 residues. Per germline, CDR1 MNHEY and CDR2 SMNVEV (reference sequence). After removal of 3 bases from V and 5 bases from J, the junction contained 9 bases not matched to a gene.

The chain links TRBV18 to TRBJ2-5; no clear D. Germline V CDR1 and CDR2: KGHSH, LQKENI. This CDR3 contains 15 residues. V lost 2 bases, J lost 2 bases, and 12 bases lay in between. In nucleotides, the CDR3 is TGTGCCAGCTCACCAGATGAGGCTCTACAAGAGACCCAGTACTTC. Amino acids: CASSPDEALQETQYF.

The gene calls are TRBV6-5 and TRBJ2-1; 10 nucleotides line up with TRBD1. Germline V gene lookup returns CDR1 MNHEY and CDR2 SVGAGI. CDR3 length: 14 residues. J gave up 2 bases and V 6 bases, and 1 base lay outside the gene matches. CDR3 bases: TGTGCCAGCAGGGGACAGGGGACCTACAATGAGCAGTTCTTC. It is translated as CASRGQGTYNEQFF.

The chain carries TRBV28 and TRBJ2-3, with a weak D call TRBD2 (6 bases). The CDR3 is 21 residues long. V lost 4 bases, J lost 4 bases, and 33 bases lay in between. Germline lookup yields CDR1 MDHEN and CDR2 SYDVKM. The CDR3 DNA follows: TGTGCCAGCAGTTACCCGCTCGGGGGATTCCGAGTGGGAGTGGGGTCAGATACGCAGTATTTT. As protein: CASSYPLGGFRVGVGSDTQYF.

Here the CDR3 reads CASSTRFRGSETDTQYF. The CDR3 nucleotides are TGTGCCAGCTCCACTCGGTTCAGGGGGAGTGAGACAGATACGCAGTATTTT. The chain couples TRBV18 to TRBJ2-3; 7 bases map to TRBD1. J lost 3 bases, V lost 6 bases, and 15 bases had no gene match. The CDR3 has 17 residues. Germline loops: CDR1 KGHSH, CDR2 LQKENI. Full variable domain (rest looked up from reference TRBV18 and TRBJ2-3): NAGVMQNPRHLVRRRGQEARLRCSPMKGHSHVYWYRQLPEEGLKFMVYLQKENIIDESGMPKERFSAEFPKEGPSILRIQQVVRGDSAAYFCASSTRFRGSETDTQYFGPGTRLTVL.

CDR3 sequence: CASSKERGSEAFF. The CDR3 DNA reads TGTGCCAGCAGCAAAGAACGAGGTTCTGAAGCTTTCTTT. The V and J genes are TRBV21-1 and TRBJ1-1. TRBV21-1 is assigned pseudogene status. CDR3 length equals 13 residues.

The chain is built from TRBV10-2 and TRBJ2-4; TRBD1 matches 7 bases. The germline V gene encodes CDR1 WSHSY and CDR2 SAAADI. The CDR3 length is 16 residues. The ends lost 10 bases at V and 0 bases at J; junction bases unmatched: 12. The CDR3 loop reads CATTDRWGLAKNIQYF. In DNA, the CDR3 is TGCGCCACTACGGACAGGTGGGGTTTAGCCAAAAACATTCAGTACTTC.

CDR3: CASSFSGAAFF. In nucleotides, the CDR3 is TGCGCCAGCAGCTTCTCAGGGGCAGCTTTCTTT. V and J are TRBV5-1 and TRBJ1-1; the D gene is possibly TRBD1 (6 bases). The V end lost 2 bases, the J end lost 10 bases, and 9 bases lay between the germline ends. The germline V gene has CDR1 SGHRS and CDR2 YFSETQ. The CDR3 totals 11 residues.

The V gene is TRBV19, the J gene TRBJ2-5; tentative D call: TRBD1 (6 bases). Germline V lookup: CDR1 LNHDA, CDR2 SQIVND (reference sequence). The CDR3 totals 15 residues. V lost 2 bases, J lost 4 bases, and 14 bases lay in between. CDR3 nucleotide sequence: TGTGCCAGTAGTATAATTTCAGGGGTTGGAGAGACCCAGTACTTC. As protein: CASSIISGVGETQYF.

The rearrangement links TRBV3-1 (or the pseudogene TRBV3-2) to TRBJ1-2; 9 nucleotides match TRBD1. Trimming removed 4 bases from V and 6 bases from J; junction bases left unmatched: 6. Germline CDR1 LGHDT, CDR2 YNNKEL (reference sequence). This CDR3 spans 14 amino acids. The CDR3, as DNA: TGTGCCAGCAGCCGCGACAGGGGGGGCCATGGCTACACCTTC. Its translation is CASSRDRGGHGYTF.

This clone has more than one count but fewer than ten. The chain uses TRBV4-1 and TRBJ2-7, with 9 bases aligning to TRBD2. The CDR3 runs 16 residues. Per germline, CDR1 MGHRA and CDR2 YSYEKL. The V and J ends lost 3 bases and 1 base, in that order; junction bases with no gene match: 7. Written as DNA, the CDR3 is TGCGCCAGCAGCCATCCTACTAGCGGGCCATCCTACGAGCAGTACTTC. Translating it yields CASSHPTSGPSYEQYF.

This clone was seen only once. The gene calls are TRBV9 and TRBJ2-3; a weak D match, TRBD2 (7 bases). Germline-derived CDR1 and CDR2 are SGDLS and YYNGEE. The V and J ends lost 4 bases and 0 bases respectively, with 21 bases between them. This CDR3 is built from 18 residues. The CDR3 region is CASSKGVVLAPSTDTQYF. The CDR3 region has the DNA TGTGCCAGCAGCAAGGGGGTGGTACTAGCGCCTAGCACAGATACGCAGTATTTT. Combining the CDR3 with reference TRBV9 and TRBJ2-3 gives the whole variable domain DSGVTQTPKHLITATGQRVTLRCSPRSGDLSVYWYQQSLDQGLQFLIQYYNGEERAKGNILERFSAQQFPDLHSELNLSSLELGDSALYFCASSKGVVLAPSTDTQYFGPGTRLTVL.

The chain is built from TRBV7-7 and TRBJ2-6; 7 bases map to TRBD1. Germline CDR1 and CDR2: SSHAT and FNYEAQ (reference sequence). The CDR3 consists of 17 residues. CDR3 amino acids: CATTPGIQGFGANVLTF. DNA for the CDR3: TGTGCTACTACCCCAGGGATACAGGGGTTTGGGGCCAACGTCCTGACTTTC.

V usage is TRBV27 and J usage is TRBJ1-6; TRBD1 is a possible D gene (6 bases). V gave up 3 bases and J gave up 9 bases, with 18 bases separating them. The CDR3 loop spans 16 amino acids. Germline lookup yields CDR1 MNHEY and CDR2 SMNVEV (reference sequence). In DNA, the CDR3 is TGTGCCAGCAGTTTTAGCTCCGGACAGATTGGTTCACCCCTCCACTTT. It translates to CASSFSSGQIGSPLHF.

This clone was seen only once. The chain recombines TRBV29-1 with TRBJ2-1; TRBD2 agrees at 8 bases. Per the germline V gene, CDR1 is SQVTM and CDR2 is ANQGSEA. The CDR3 runs 16 residues. Trimming at V came to 0 bases and at J to 4 bases, leaving 8 bases not matched to a gene. The CDR3 DNA sequence: TGCAGCGTTGAAGATCATCCGGGAGGGCAATACAATGAGCAGTTCTTC. It specifies CSVEDHPGGQYNEQFF.

CDR3 in amino acids: CASSLGSGNTIYF. Here the CDR3 DNA reads TGTGCCAGCAGCTTAGGTTCGGGAAACACCATATATTTT. This chain joins TRBV7-8 and TRBJ1-3; D gene uncertain. CDR1 is SGHVS and CDR2 is FQNEAQ in the germline V gene. The V end was cut by 1 base, the J end by 4 bases, with 5 bases between. The length of the CDR3 is 13 residues.

The chain recombines TRBV9 with TRBJ2-2, with D tentatively TRBD1 (6 bases). This CDR3 region has 16 residues. Trimming left V 0 bases short and J 3 bases short, with 12 bases between. Germline assignment: CDR1 SGDLS and CDR2 YYNGEE. The CDR3 sequence: CASSVAGAWDTGELFF. The CDR3 bases are TGTGCCAGCAGCGTAGCAGGGGCATGGGACACCGGGGAGCTGTTTTTT.

V gene TRBV7-2 combines with J gene TRBJ2-2, with TRBD2 identical over 11 bases. V gave up 5 bases and J gave up 2 bases; unmatched junction bases: 4. Germline CDR1 SGHTA, CDR2 FQGNSA. The CDR3 covers 16 residues. CDR3 DNA: TGTGCCAGCAGCAGCGGACTAGCGGGTAACACCGGGGAGCTGTTTTTT. It is translated as CASSSGLAGNTGELFF.

V usage is TRBV6-6 and J usage is TRBJ2-2, with TRBD1 matching over 10 bases. The CDR3 totals 14 residues. Germline V lookup: CDR1 MNHNY, CDR2 SVGAGI (reference sequence). J gave up 6 bases and V 5 bases, and 3 bases lay outside the gene matches. CDR3 region: CASSHGQGAGELFF. The CDR3 nucleotides are TGTGCCAGCAGTCACGGACAGGGGGCCGGGGAGCTGTTTTTT.

The chain combines TRBV11-2 with TRBJ2-3, with 7 bases fitting TRBD1. Germline V lookup: CDR1 SGHAT, CDR2 FQNNGV. The CDR3 length is 15 residues. The trim removed 5 bases at V and 0 bases at J, leaving 5 bases unmatched. The CDR3 here is CASSRGGPSTDTQYF. For the CDR3, the DNA is TGTGCCAGCAGCCGAGGGGGCCCTAGCACAGATACGCAGTATTTT.

This chain joins TRBV7-8 and TRBJ2-2; perhaps TRBD1 as D (5 bases). This CDR3 is built from 16 residues. Looked up from germline, CDR1 is SGHVS and CDR2 is FQNEAQ. V was shortened by 2 bases and J by 4 bases, with 14 bases between the two germline ends. The DNA of the CDR3 is TGTGCCAGCAGCTTAAGGGGCCAACCGGGCACCGGGGAGCTGTTTTTT. Protein product: CASSLRGQPGTGELFF. Combining the CDR3 with reference TRBV7-8 and TRBJ2-2 gives the whole variable domain GAGVSQSPRYKVAKRGQDVALRCDPISGHVSLFWYQQALGQGPEFLTYFQNEAQLDKSGLPSDRFFAERPEGSVSTLKIQRTQQEDSAVYLCASSLRGQPGTGELFFGEGSRLTVL.

This chain uses TRBV21-1 with TRBJ1-6; the table's D call, TRBD1, has no DNA check behind it. TRBV21-1 has pseudogene status. This CDR3 region has 13 residues. CDR3 residues: CASSKEGDSPLHF. CDR3 sequence (DNA): TGTGCCAGCAGCAAGGAAGGGGATTCACCCCTCCACTTT.

The chain uses TRBV6-1 and TRBJ1-4; 10 nucleotides match TRBD1. From germline, CDR1 is MNHNS and CDR2 SASEGT. The CDR3 length is 16 residues. V gave up 1 base and J gave up 8 bases; unmatched junction bases: 7. Written as DNA, the CDR3 is TGTGCCAGCAGTGAAGTAAAGACAGGGGGCCGAGAAAAACTGTTTTTT. Translation gives CASSEVKTGGREKLFF.

Comments on this clone: This sample also contains other DNA sequences that code for the same CDR3. The rearrangement joins TRBV28 to TRBJ1-1; no definite D call. From germline, CDR1 is MDHEN and CDR2 SYDVKM. The length of the CDR3 is 13 residues. V dropped 4 bases and J dropped 1 base, with 7 bases sitting between them. The CDR3 DNA follows: TGTGCCAGCAGTTCTCTTCGGAACACTGAAGCTTTCTTT. It translates to CASSSLRNTEAFF.

The CDR3, as DNA: TGTGCCAGCAGTTTATCGCGGACTGGGGTCAATCAGCCCCAGCATTTT. It codes for CASSLSRTGVNQPQHF. The chain joins TRBV27 to TRBJ1-5; the D is unclear. The CDR3 sequence is 16 residues long. V lost 0 bases and J lost 3, with 12 bases in between. Germline V gene sequence: CDR1 MNHEY, CDR2 SMNVEV (reference sequence).

This chain connects TRBV28 to TRBJ1-4; 8 bases align to TRBD1. Germline-derived CDR1 and CDR2 are MDHEN and SYDVKM. J was trimmed by 14 bases and V by 5 bases; bases with no gene match: 16. There are 15 residues in the CDR3. The CDR3 here is CASSPPDRAKEVLFF. The CDR3 region has the DNA TGTGCCAGCAGTCCTCCGGACAGGGCTAAAGAAGTGCTGTTTTTT.